The rows below give T cell receptor beta chains drawn from one sample of a study of human T cells and chemical hapten exposure. TCRdb re-derived calls from the RACE reads in MiXCR, one entry per CDR3 protein. The sample records 300,000 to 450,000 distinct CDR3 sequences, 5% to 6.5% being singletons. The sequencing used whole blood, collected in connection with sensitization to the hapten diphenylcyclopropenone (DPC). These receptors originate from a woman aged 45-59 years with alopecia areata. Some clones in this sample may be carry-over from other donors' samples. Both conserved end residues are part of each CDR3. The order of the fields is clone size, J gene, D gene, V gene, CDR3 DNA, CDR3 protein. A D gene is named only where the DNA matches it firmly. A clone size is listed for some rows: how often the clone was seen (once, few, many), or a class if it is expanded.

-,TRBJ1-1,-,TRBV10-3,TGTGCCATCAGTGAGTCAGGGAGAGAAGCTTTCTTT,CAISESGREAFF
many,TRBJ1-1,TRBD1,TRBV7-6,TGTGCCAGCAGCCGGGACAGGGGACTGAACACTGAAGCTTTCTTT,CASSRDRGLNTEAFF
-,TRBJ2-6,-,TRBV28,TGTGCCAGCAGTTCACCACAGGGTCGCCGTTTCTCTGGGGCCAACGTCCTGACTTTC,CASSSPQGRRFSGANVLTF
many,TRBJ1-5,-,TRBV4-1,TGCGCCAGCAGCCAAGTAGGCCAGGATCAGCCCCAGCATTTT,CASSQVGQDQPQHF
many,TRBJ1-1,-,TRBV12-3/TRBV12-4,TGTGCCAGCAGCCTTACGGGGGTTGGCACTGAAGCTTTCTTT,CASSLTGVGTEAFF
many,TRBJ2-3,-,TRBV7-7,TGTGCCAGCAGCGCCCAGACCCTGGCAGATACGCAGTATTTT,CASSAQTLADTQYF
many,TRBJ1-2,-,TRBV3-1,TGTGCCAGCAGCCAAAGACAGACCAATAACTATGGCTACACCTTC,CASSQRQTNNYGYTF
many,TRBJ2-3,TRBD2,TRBV6-2/TRBV6-3,TGTGCCAGCAGCCCCTCGCGAACTAGCGGGAGTTTTGATACGCAGTATTTT,CASSPSRTSGSFDTQYF
many,TRBJ2-3,TRBD2,TRBV2,TGTGCCAGCAGTAAGGGACTAGCGGGGGGGCGATCCGATACGCAGTATTTT,CASSKGLAGGRSDTQYF
many,TRBJ2-3,TRBD2,TRBV29-1,TGCAGCGTTGTCAGCGGGGTCTACACAGATACGCAGTATTTT,CSVVSGVYTDTQYF
-,TRBJ2-3,-,TRBV12-3/TRBV12-4,TGTGCCAGCAGTTTCCTCATAAGGGTCCCAGATACGCAGTATTTT,CASSFLIRVPDTQYF
-,TRBJ1-5,TRBD1,TRBV5-5,TGTGCCAGCAGCTTGACAGGACAGGGGGATCAGCCCCAGCATTTT,CASSLTGQGDQPQHF
many,TRBJ2-1,-,TRBV11-3,TGTGCCAGCAGCTCCATTGACGGAGAGCAGTTCTTC,CASSSIDGEQFF
-,TRBJ1-3,-,TRBV29-1,TGCAGCGTCACAGGGTATACTGGAAACACCATATATTTT,CSVTGYTGNTIYF